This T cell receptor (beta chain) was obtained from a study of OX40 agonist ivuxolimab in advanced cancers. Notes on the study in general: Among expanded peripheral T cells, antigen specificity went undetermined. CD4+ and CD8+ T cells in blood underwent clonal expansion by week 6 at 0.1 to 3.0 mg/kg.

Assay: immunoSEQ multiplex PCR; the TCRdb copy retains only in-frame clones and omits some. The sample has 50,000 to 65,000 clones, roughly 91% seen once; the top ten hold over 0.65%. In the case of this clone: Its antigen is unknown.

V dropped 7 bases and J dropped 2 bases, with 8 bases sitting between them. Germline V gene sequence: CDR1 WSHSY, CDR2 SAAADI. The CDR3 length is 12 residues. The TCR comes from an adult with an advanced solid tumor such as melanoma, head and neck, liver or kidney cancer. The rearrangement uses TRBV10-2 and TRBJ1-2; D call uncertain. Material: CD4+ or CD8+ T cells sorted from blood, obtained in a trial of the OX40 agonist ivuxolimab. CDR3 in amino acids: CASTLTNYGYTF. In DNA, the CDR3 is TGCGCCAGCACCCTGACCAACTATGGCTACACCTTC.